Listed here are 10 T cell receptor beta chains from one sample, sequenced in a study of blood T cell repertoires in COVID-19. Libraries were prepared by immunoSEQ multiplex PCR; TCRdb keeps only in-frame clonotypes and omits some of them. Here the sample spans 55,000 to 80,000 clones, roughly 80% being singletons. The sequenced material came from peripheral blood. Source of these receptors: an elderly man with active COVID-19.

This clone was found a few times. The chain recombines TRBV19 with TRBJ2-1; D is unresolved. The CDR3 consists of 13 residues. Trimming shortened V by 5 bases and J by 4 bases, and 9 bases separated the two germline ends. Germline CDR1 reads LNHDA; CDR2 reads SQIVND (reference sequence). The CDR3 protein is CASSFHSYNEQFF. The CDR3 DNA sequence: TGTGCCAGTAGTTTTCACTCATACAATGAGCAGTTCTTC. The full variable domain, with the rest looked up from reference TRBV19 and TRBJ2-1, is DGGITQSPKYLFRKEGQNVTLSCEQNLNHDAMYWYRQDPGQGLRLIYYSQIVNDFQKGDIAEGYSVSREKKESFPLTVTSAQKNPTAFYLCASSFHSYNEQFFGPGTRLTVL.

The chain is built from TRBV5-1 and TRBJ2-5; the match to TRBD2 covers 11 bases. The CDR3 runs 14 residues. V dropped 4 bases and J dropped 5; count of bases not matched to a gene: 4. CDR1 is SGHRS, CDR2 YFSETQ, per germline. Here the CDR3 DNA reads TGCGCCAGCAGCCTCTCTAGCGGGAGGGAGACCCAGTACTTC. Protein sequence: CASSLSSGRETQYF.

V is TRBV11-2 and J is TRBJ2-2, with TRBD2 matching over 7 bases. J lost 6 bases, V lost 1 base, and 5 bases had no gene match. Germline V gives CDR1 SGHAT, CDR2 FQNNGV. This CDR3 region has 15 residues. The CDR3 reads CASSLVAGVPGELFF. CDR3 nucleotide sequence: TGTGCCAGCAGCTTAGTTGCGGGAGTCCCCGGGGAGCTGTTTTTT.

This clone was recorded only once. The V gene is TRBV28, the J gene TRBJ2-1, with 8 bases fitting TRBD2. Germline loops: CDR1 MDHEN, CDR2 SYDVKM. The CDR3 length is 14 residues. The trim removed 4 bases at V and 3 bases at J, leaving 2 bases unmatched. The CDR3 loop is CASSSGGFYNEQFF. The CDR3 DNA sequence: TGTGCCAGCAGTTCGGGAGGGTTCTACAATGAGCAGTTCTTC.

The V gene is TRBV7-9, the J gene TRBJ2-2; no reliable D call. The CDR3 has 15 residues. Germline V gives CDR1 SEHNR, CDR2 FQNEAQ (reference sequence). Between the trimmed V and J ends, which lost 7 bases and 13 bases, there was a span of 25 bases. The CDR3 sequence is CASTPAEAATSTLFF. Here the CDR3 DNA reads TGTGCCAGCACCCCAGCCGAGGCGGCCACCTCAACGCTGTTTTTT.

This chain uses TRBV3-1 (or the pseudogene TRBV3-2) with TRBJ2-3, with D perhaps matching TRBD2 (6 bases). Trimming took 4 bases from V and 3 from J, leaving 11 bases between them. Per the germline V gene, CDR1 is LGHDT and CDR2 is YNNKEL (reference sequence). This CDR3 spans 14 amino acids. CDR3 loop: CASSPGGMTDTQYF. CDR3 bases: TGTGCCAGCAGCCCCGGGGGTATGACAGATACGCAGTATTTT.

CDR3 nucleotide sequence: TGTGCCAGCATGGGCGGGAGAATCCACAATGAGCAGTTCTTC. This encodes CASMGGRIHNEQFF. The chain joins TRBV27 to TRBJ2-1; 7 bases align to TRBD2. Germline lookup yields CDR1 MNHEY and CDR2 SMNVEV (reference sequence). V lost 7 bases, J lost 5 bases, and 8 bases stayed unmatched. The CDR3 is 14 amino acids.

V is TRBV10-1 and J is TRBJ2-2; D not resolved. CDR3 length equals 17 residues. V lost 0 bases and J lost 0, with 11 bases in between. Per the germline V gene, CDR1 is WNHNN and CDR2 is SYGVQD (reference sequence). CDR3 sequence: CASSESLWAANTGELFF. CDR3 DNA: TGCGCCAGCAGTGAGTCTTTATGGGCCGCGAACACCGGGGAGCTGTTTTTT.

V gene TRBV6-1 combines with J gene TRBJ1-3; no clear D gene. Per the germline V gene, CDR1 is MNHNS and CDR2 is SASEGT. The V end lost 1 base, the J end lost 1 base, and 8 bases lay between the germline ends. The CDR3 has 15 amino acids. CDR3 residues: CASSEVADSGNTIYF. The CDR3 DNA follows: TGTGCCAGCAGTGAAGTGGCCGATTCTGGAAACACCATATATTTT.

The rearrangement joins TRBV3-1 (or the pseudogene TRBV3-2) to TRBJ1-5; D is perhaps TRBD1 (5 bases). V was cut by 1 base and J by 1 base, with 8 bases left in between. In germline, CDR1 is LGHDT, CDR2 YNNKEL (reference sequence). There are 15 residues in the CDR3. CDR3 protein: CASSQAPGSNQPQHF. CDR3 nucleotide sequence: TGTGCCAGCAGCCAAGCTCCAGGGAGCAATCAGCCCCAGCATTTT.